The 28 T cell receptor beta chains in this list originate from one sample, sequenced in a study of memory CD4+ T cells and cytomegalovirus serostatus. TCRdb keeps only in-frame clones here, not all; method: immunoSEQ multiplex PCR. The sample holds around 54,000 clones, 70% to 75% seen once. The sort gate was single viable CD3+CD4+CD8-CD45RO+ cells for memory CD4+ T cells. The material sequenced was memory CD4+ T cells from blood. The receptors come from an adult in good health and CMV-seropositive.

V and J are TRBV5-1 and TRBJ2-1; 14 bases agree with TRBD2. Germline CDR1 reads SGHRS; CDR2 reads YFSETQ. V gave up 3 bases and J gave up 5 bases; unmatched junction bases: 1. The length of the CDR3 is 15 residues. CDR3 residues: CASSSGLAGDNEQFF. The CDR3 DNA follows: TGCGCCAGCAGCTCGGGACTAGCGGGAGACAATGAGCAGTTCTTC.

J is TRBJ2-7 and V is TRBV18; D may be TRBD1 or TRBD2 (5 bases each). In germline, CDR1 is KGHSH, CDR2 LQKENI. The germline V and J ends were trimmed by 4 bases and 3 bases, with 16 bases remaining between them. This CDR3 has 15 residues. The CDR3 region is CASSRAGTKNYEQYF. The CDR3 DNA is TGTGCCAGCTCACGAGCCGGGACCAAAAACTACGAGCAGTACTTC.

The chain carries TRBV28 and TRBJ2-5; possible D gene TRBD1, 6 bases. Germline V gives CDR1 MDHEN, CDR2 SYDVKM. This CDR3 has 14 residues. V gave up 7 bases and J gave up 5 bases, with 17 bases separating them. The CDR3: CASTSSGVYETQYF. The CDR3 nucleotides read TGTGCCAGCACATCGTCAGGGGTTTATGAGACCCAGTACTTC.

The rearrangement uses TRBV5-1 and TRBJ2-3, with D hard to call. Germline V gives CDR1 SGHRS, CDR2 YFSETQ. The ends were cut back, 7 bases at V and 1 base at J, with 1 base in the middle. CDR3 length: 10 amino acids. CDR3 bases: TGCGCCAGCGGCACAGATACGCAGTATTTT. This codes for CASGTDTQYF.

This sequence joins TRBV28 and TRBJ2-2, with 7 bases fitting TRBD2. The CDR3 is 16 amino acids. Unmatched junction bases numbered 7, after V lost 5 bases and J lost 1 base. Germline V gene lookup returns CDR1 MDHEN and CDR2 SYDVKM. As DNA, the CDR3 is TGTGCCAGCAGTCCCCTCGGGGGGATGAACACCGGGGAGCTGTTTTTT. Amino acid sequence: CASSPLGGMNTGELFF.

The gene calls are TRBV4-1 and TRBJ1-4; D gene ambiguous. Germline V lookup: CDR1 MGHRA, CDR2 YSYEKL. The CDR3 runs 15 residues. The V and J ends lost 0 bases and 6 bases respectively, with 11 bases between them. DNA for the CDR3: TGCGCCAGCAGCCAAGATGGCGGGAGACATGAAAAACTGTTTTTT. This codes for CASSQDGGRHEKLFF.

The genes are TRBV7-9 and TRBJ2-1; maybe TRBD2 (7 bases). Trimming pared 10 bases from V and 7 bases from J, leaving 29 bases between. The germline CDR1 and CDR2 sequences are SEHNR and FQNEAQ (reference sequence). The CDR3 is 17 amino acids. DNA for the CDR3: TGTGCCATACCAGGGAGGGGGGCAGGAGGCGATTTGAATGAGCAGTTCTTC. Translating it yields CAIPGRGAGGDLNEQFF.

The chain employs TRBV7-2 and TRBJ2-7; D is perhaps TRBD1 or TRBD2 (6 bases each). Germline CDR1 SGHTA, CDR2 FQGNSA. The CDR3 is made up of 15 amino acids. Between the trimmed V and J ends, which lost 5 bases and 3 bases, there was a span of 17 bases. The CDR3 spells CASSPGASGNYEQYF. Written as DNA, the CDR3 is TGTGCCAGCAGCCCGGGGGCGTCGGGGAACTACGAGCAGTACTTC.

Only a few counts were recorded for this clone. This chain uses TRBV28 with TRBJ1-2; TRBD1 matches at 8 bases. The CDR3 loop spans 17 amino acids. Trimming cost V 5 bases and J 2 bases; bases outside gene matches: 13. From germline, CDR1 is MDHEN and CDR2 SYDVKM. CDR3 in DNA: TGTGCCAGCAGTCGACGCCCAGGGGGCTTAAGGAACTATGGCTACACCTTC. The encoded protein is CASSRRPGGLRNYGYTF.

CDR3 sequence (DNA): TGTGCCTGGATGGGAACAGCTAATGAAAAACTGTTTTTT. Translation gives CAWMGTANEKLFF. The J gene is TRBJ1-4, the V gene TRBV30; D ambiguous. CDR1 is GTSNPN, CDR2 SVGIG, per germline (reference sequence). This CDR3 is built from 13 residues. Trimming cost V 4 bases and J 3 bases, with 9 bases left between them. Supplemented by reference TRBV30 and TRBJ1-4, the full variable domain reads SQTIHQWPATLVQPVGSPLSLECTVEGTSNPNLYWYRQAAGRGLQLLFYSVGIGQISSEVPQNLSASRPQDRQFILSSKKLLLSDSGFYLCAWMGTANEKLFFGSGTQLSVL.

V and J are TRBV29-1 and TRBJ1-2; unclear D gene. Germline assignment: CDR1 SQVTM and CDR2 ANQGSEA. The CDR3 consists of 12 residues. V was clipped by 4 bases and J by 1 base, with 7 bases between them. As DNA, the CDR3 is TGCAGCGTTGTTTCCATTAACTATGGCTACACCTTC. Protein product: CSVVSINYGYTF.

The chain has TRBV7-3 and TRBJ2-7, with D hard to call. The length of the CDR3 is 13 residues. CDR1 and CDR2 from the germline V gene are SGHTA and FQGTGA. Between the trimmed V and J ends, which lost 5 bases and 3 bases, there was a span of 11 bases. The CDR3 region has the DNA TGTGCCAGCAGCCCGCCAAAGGACTACGAGCAGTACGTC. This encodes CASSPPKDYEQYV.

V usage is TRBV28 and J usage is TRBJ2-3; the D gene could be TRBD1 or TRBD2 (5 bases each). The germline V gene encodes CDR1 MDHEN and CDR2 SYDVKM. CDR3 length: 16 residues. Between the trimmed V and J ends, which lost 3 bases and 5 bases, there was a span of 18 bases. The CDR3: CASSLSGRGGGDTQYF. CDR3 in DNA: TGTGCCAGCAGTTTGTCGGGGCGTGGTGGGGGAGATACGCAGTATTTT.

V and J are TRBV29-1 and TRBJ2-7; TRBD2 agrees at 13 bases. The CDR3 extends over 14 amino acids. The ends lost 4 bases at V and 3 bases at J; junction bases unmatched: 3. CDR1 is SQVTM and CDR2 is ANQGSEA in the germline V gene. The CDR3 is CSVGGLAGSYEQYF. CDR3 bases: TGCAGCGTTGGGGGACTAGCGGGGAGCTACGAGCAGTACTTC.

The chain carries TRBV19 and TRBJ2-2; D gene uncertain. V was pared by 4 bases and J by 0 bases, with 6 bases between. The CDR3 loop spans 14 amino acids. The germline CDR1 and CDR2 sequences are LNHDA and SQIVND (reference sequence). The DNA for the CDR3 is TGTGCCAGTAGTAGCAAGGCGAACACCGGGGAGCTGTTTTTT. Translated, it gives CASSSKANTGELFF.

The chain links TRBV27 to TRBJ2-7; weak D call: TRBD1 (5 bases). Trimming shortened V by 9 bases and J by 0 bases, and 21 bases separated the two germline ends. Looked up from germline, CDR1 is MNHEY and CDR2 is SMNVEV (reference sequence). The CDR3 loop spans 16 amino acids. This CDR3 reads CARHSQGKKNSYEQYV. Written as DNA, the CDR3 is TGTGCCAGACACTCTCAGGGTAAGAAAAACTCCTACGAGCAGTACGTC.

A few counts support this clone. V and J are TRBV28 and TRBJ1-1; TRBD1 might be the D (5 bases). V was pared by 2 bases and J by 0 bases, with 10 bases between. Germline CDR1 MDHEN, CDR2 SYDVKM. The CDR3 contains 15 residues. The CDR3 DNA follows: TGTGCCAGCAGTTTACCGGGACGGTTGAACACTGAAGCTTTCTTT. Protein product: CASSLPGRLNTEAFF.

The rearrangement uses TRBV10-3 and TRBJ2-7, with D unclear. The V gene lost 8 bases and the J gene lost 6 bases, with 14 bases spanning the gap. This CDR3 has 12 residues. Germline CDR1 is ENHRY and CDR2 is SYGVKD. In nucleotides, the CDR3 is TGTGCCATCTCTGTTCCAGGCGGCGAGCAGTACGTC. Amino acids: CAISVPGGEQYV.

A single count supports this clone. The chain has TRBV18 and TRBJ1-2; D remains unclear. Trimming shortened V by 0 bases and J by 0 bases, and 11 bases separated the two germline ends. CDR1 and CDR2 from the germline V gene are KGHSH and LQKENI. This CDR3 is 16 amino acids long. CDR3 sequence reads: CASSPPGSLTNYGYTF. CDR3 DNA sequence: TGTGCCAGCTCACCACCGGGCAGCTTAACTAACTATGGCTACACCTTC.

The chain uses TRBV28 and TRBJ2-1; maybe TRBD2 (5 bases). CDR1 and CDR2 from the germline V gene are MDHEN and SYDVKM. The CDR3 has 12 residues. V was pared by 10 bases and J by 9 bases, with 16 bases between. The CDR3 loop reads CATKVGEREQFF. CDR3 coding DNA: TGTGCCACCAAAGTTGGGGAGCGTGAGCAGTTCTTC. Using reference TRBV28 and TRBJ2-1 for the parts outside the CDR3, the full variable domain is DVKVTQSSRYLVKRTGEKVFLECVQDMDHENMFWYRQDPGLGLRLIYFSYDVKMKEKGDIPEGYSVSREKKERFSLILESASTNQTSMYLCATKVGEREQFFGPGTRLTVL.

V gene TRBV5-1 combines with J gene TRBJ2-7; D remains ambiguous. CDR3 length: 14 amino acids. The V and J ends lost 0 bases and 2 bases respectively, with 9 bases between them. The V gene's germline CDR1 is SGHRS and CDR2 YFSETQ. CDR3 bases: TGCGCCAGCAGCTTGGGTGGGAACACCTACGAGCAGTACGTC. Translating it yields CASSLGGNTYEQYV.

This chain links TRBV11-2 with TRBJ2-2, with TRBD2 matching over 11 bases. CDR3 length: 16 residues. J lost 7 bases, V lost 4 bases, and 8 bases had no gene match. The germline CDR1 and CDR2 sequences are SGHAT and FQNNGV. This chain's CDR3 is CASSYIAGGTGGELFF. In DNA form, the CDR3 reads TGTGCCAGCAGCTACATAGCGGGAGGGACCGGCGGGGAGCTGTTTTTT.

The V and J genes are TRBV7-2 and TRBJ1-5; 9 bases are a match to TRBD1. Germline lookup yields CDR1 SGHTA and CDR2 FQGNSA. Trimming removed 3 bases from V and 6 bases from J; junction bases left unmatched: 6. This CDR3 region has 15 residues. As DNA, the CDR3 is TGTGCCAGCAGCTTCGACAGGGGGTGGGGTCAGCCCCAGCATTTT. It encodes CASSFDRGWGQPQHF.

The count of this clone is one. This chain connects TRBV7-6 to TRBJ1-5; no clear D. The germline V gene has CDR1 SGHVS and CDR2 FNYEAQ. The V gene lost 1 base and the J gene lost 6 bases, with 7 bases spanning the gap. This CDR3 comprises 13 residues. In nucleotides, the CDR3 is TGTGCCAGCAGCTTAGACCAGCGTCAGCCCCAGCATTTT. This translates into CASSLDQRQPQHF. Filled out from reference TRBV7-6 and TRBJ1-5, the complete variable domain reads GAGVSQSPRYKVTKRGQDVALRCDPISGHVSLYWYRQALGQGPEFLTYFNYEAQQDKSGLPNDRFSAERPEGSISTLTIQRTEQRDSAMYRCASSLDQRQPQHFGDGTRLSIL.

The chain carries TRBV2 and TRBJ2-1; the D gene is possibly TRBD2 (6 bases). This CDR3 spans 14 amino acids. The V and J ends lost 8 bases and 8 bases respectively, with 19 bases between them. In germline, CDR1 is SNHLY, CDR2 FYNNEI. The CDR3 sequence: CASGVGGGGDEQFF. Written as DNA, the CDR3 is TGTGCCAGCGGGGTCGGGGGAGGCGGGGATGAGCAGTTCTTC.

By proportion, this clone is medium-sized. The chain links TRBV2 to TRBJ2-7; 8 bases map to TRBD1. Germline CDR1 SNHLY, CDR2 FYNNEI. The J segment lost 3 bases and the V segment lost 7 bases, leaving 8 bases of the junction unmatched. The CDR3 spans 14 residues. DNA of the CDR3: TGTGCCAGCAACGGACAGGGTAGGAGCTACGAGCAGTACGTC. This codes for CASNGQGRSYEQYV.

This clone was found a few times. V usage is TRBV19 and J usage is TRBJ1-5; tentatively, D is TRBD1 (5 bases). The germline V and J ends were trimmed by 6 bases and 7 bases, with 16 bases remaining between them. CDR3 size: 14 residues. Germline-derived CDR1 and CDR2 are LNHDA and SQIVND (reference sequence). CDR3 in DNA: TGTGCCAGTAGACTCGGGGGGTTGGGACAGCCCCAGCATTTT. Amino acids: CASRLGGLGQPQHF.

With regard to this clone: This sample also contains other DNA sequences that code for the same CDR3. This sequence joins TRBV29-1 and TRBJ2-1; 11 bases are shared with TRBD1. The CDR3 has 13 amino acids. With 6 bases clipped from V and 3 bases from J, the junction kept 1 base outside the gene matches. Germline lookup yields CDR1 SQVTM and CDR2 ANQGSEA. The CDR3 spells CSVGTGGYNEQFF. CDR3 coding DNA: TGCAGCGTCGGGACAGGGGGCTACAATGAGCAGTTCTTC.